What follows are 20 T cell receptor beta chains derived from one specimen sequenced in a study of early stage breast cancer tumors. Assay: immunoSEQ multiplex PCR; the TCRdb copy retains only in-frame clones and omits some. The sample has about 24,000 clones; roughly two thirds are singletons. The sequenced sample consisted of breast tumor tissue. The source of these receptors is a person aged 55-75 years with breast cancer.

The V gene is TRBV7-2, the J gene TRBJ2-7; D might be TRBD2 (5 bases). In germline, CDR1 is SGHTA, CDR2 FQGNSA. With 5 bases removed from V and 4 bases from J, the gap between germline ends came to 18 bases. The CDR3 is 15 amino acids. The CDR3 loop is CASSQTGVPGYEQYF. In nucleotides, the CDR3 is TGTGCCAGCAGCCAGACCGGGGTTCCGGGGTACGAGCAGTACTTC.

This chain links TRBV5-1 with TRBJ2-4; the match to TRBD2 covers 9 bases. Trimming removed 4 bases from V and 6 bases from J; junction bases left unmatched: 8. The CDR3 has 15 residues. CDR1 is SGHRS, CDR2 YFSETQ, per germline. The CDR3 region has the DNA TGCGCCAGCAGCACGCCGGGACTAGCAGGAAACATTCAGTACTTC. Protein sequence: CASSTPGLAGNIQYF.

The CDR3 nucleotides read TGTGCCTGGAGTGTACGGTCTAGCTTGGATACGCAGTATTTT. Its protein product is CAWSVRSSLDTQYF. The chain joins TRBV30 to TRBJ2-3; D perhaps matches TRBD2 (5 bases). CDR1 is GTSNPN and CDR2 is SVGIG in the germline V gene (reference sequence). The V end lost 0 bases, the J end lost 6 bases, and 13 bases lay between the germline ends. The CDR3 runs to 14 residues. The variable domain in full, completed from reference TRBV30 and TRBJ2-3, reads SQTIHQWPATLVQPVGSPLSLECTVEGTSNPNLYWYRQAAGRGLQLLFYSVGIGQISSEVPQNLSASRPQDRQFILSSKKLLLSDSGFYLCAWSVRSSLDTQYFGPGTRLTVL.

V gene TRBV2 combines with J gene TRBJ2-6, with D possibly being TRBD2 (6 bases). The V end was cut by 8 bases, the J end by 4 bases, with 18 bases between. Germline loops: CDR1 SNHLY, CDR2 FYNNEI. This CDR3 region has 16 residues. The CDR3 nucleotides are TGTGCCAGCCTTGGAAGGGAGGAAGCCGGGGCCAACGTCCTGACTTTC. It codes for CASLGREEAGANVLTF.

The CDR3 region is CASSRSDWETQYF. CDR3 nucleotides: TGTGCCAGCAGCCGAAGCGATTGGGAGACCCAGTACTTC. The chain carries TRBV7-2 and TRBJ2-5; D is unclear. Germline values: CDR1 SGHTA, CDR2 FQGNSA. V lost 5 bases to trimming and J lost 5 bases, with 12 bases between them. CDR3 length: 13 residues.

This clone was observed a few times. The V call is TRBV5-1, the J call TRBJ2-2; possible D gene TRBD2, 6 bases. The CDR3 runs to 14 residues. Germline CDR1 and CDR2: SGHRS and YFSETQ. Trimming left V 7 bases short and J 4 bases short, with 14 bases between. CDR3 bases: TGCGCCAGCGGAACTCTCGGGGGCACCGGGGAGCTGTTTTTT. Its protein product is CASGTLGGTGELFF.

The gene calls are TRBV9 and TRBJ1-3; D not certain. V lost 0 bases to trimming and J lost 0 bases, with 7 bases between them. Germline CDR1 and CDR2: SGDLS and YYNGEE. This CDR3 region has 15 residues. This chain's CDR3 is CASSVGPGSGNTIYF. The CDR3, as DNA: TGTGCCAGCAGCGTAGGCCCCGGCTCTGGAAACACCATATATTTT.

The chain is built from TRBV7-2 and TRBJ1-5; possible D gene TRBD1, 6 bases. V lost 5 bases and J lost 5, with 13 bases in between. The V gene's germline CDR1 is SGHTA and CDR2 FQGNSA. This CDR3 is built from 14 residues. For the CDR3, the DNA is TGTGCCAGCAGCCAAGATACAGGGTATCAGCCCCAGCATTTT. Amino acids: CASSQDTGYQPQHF.

By proportion, this clone is medium-sized. The chain recombines TRBV18 with TRBJ1-5; no clear D. V lost 3 bases to trimming and J lost 7 bases, with 16 bases between them. This CDR3 contains 15 residues. The germline CDR1 and CDR2 sequences are KGHSH and LQKENI. DNA for the CDR3: TGTGCCAGCTCACCTCTCGCTGGGAGCGACCAGCCCCAGCATTTT. Protein sequence: CASSPLAGSDQPQHF.

This clone was recorded a few times. The rearrangement uses TRBV10-2 and TRBJ2-4; 9 bases line up with TRBD2. With 7 bases clipped from V and 1 base from J, the junction kept 11 bases outside the gene matches. The germline V gene encodes CDR1 WSHSY and CDR2 SAAADI. The CDR3 is 17 residues long. The CDR3 sequence is CASNDIAGATAKNIQYF. As DNA, the CDR3 is TGCGCCAGCAACGATATAGCGGGAGCAACGGCCAAAAACATTCAGTACTTC.

In DNA, the CDR3 is TGTGCCAGCTCACCACTCGTTCGGACTGAAGCTTTCTTT. This gives the protein CASSPLVRTEAFF. V usage is TRBV18 and J usage is TRBJ1-1; unclear D gene. Germline CDR1 KGHSH, CDR2 LQKENI. Trimming took off 1 base at V and 5 bases at J, with 8 bases between the two ends. The CDR3 runs to 13 residues. The full variable domain, rest sourced from reference TRBV18 and TRBJ1-1, is NAGVMQNPRHLVRRRGQEARLRCSPMKGHSHVYWYRQLPEEGLKFMVYLQKENIIDESGMPKERFSAEFPKEGPSILRIQQVVRGDSAAYFCASSPLVRTEAFFGQGTRLTVV.

Sample share makes this clone medium-sized. This chain connects TRBV5-6 to TRBJ2-7, with TRBD1 as a possible D gene (5 bases). There are 12 residues in the CDR3. CDR1 is SGHDT and CDR2 is YYEEEE in the germline V gene. V was pared by 4 bases and J by 4 bases, with 9 bases between. The CDR3: CASSGDSYEQYF. CDR3 nucleotide sequence: TGTGCCAGCAGCGGAGACAGTTACGAGCAGTACTTC.

This chain uses TRBV10-1 with TRBJ2-7; 11 bases are a match to TRBD2. The CDR3 spans 16 residues. The germline gives CDR1 WNHNN, CDR2 SYGVQD (reference sequence). V gave up 6 bases and J gave up 5 bases; unmatched junction bases: 12. The CDR3 protein is CASSPNIAGGPNEQYF. The CDR3, as DNA: TGCGCCAGCAGCCCCAATATAGCGGGAGGGCCAAACGAGCAGTACTTC.

The rearrangement uses TRBV28 and TRBJ2-1; no clear D gene. Germline V lookup: CDR1 MDHEN, CDR2 SYDVKM. V lost 4 bases and J 3 bases, leaving 10 bases between the germline ends. The CDR3 consists of 14 residues. The CDR3 is CASSSPVIYNEQFF. CDR3 DNA sequence: TGTGCCAGCAGTTCCCCAGTCATCTACAATGAGCAGTTCTTC.

The genes are TRBV18 and TRBJ1-3, with TRBD1 matching 8 bases. Germline CDR1 reads KGHSH; CDR2 reads LQKENI. V was pared by 4 bases and J by 0 bases, with 11 bases of the junction left unmatched. This CDR3 is built from 18 residues. This chain's CDR3 is CASSLTAGTGHSGNTIYF. The CDR3 DNA sequence: TGTGCCAGCTCACTGACCGCCGGGACAGGCCACTCTGGAAACACCATATATTTT.

V is TRBV29-1 and J is TRBJ2-1, with D possibly matching TRBD1 (5 bases). V lost 7 bases, J lost 9 bases, and 22 bases lay in between. Germline V lookup: CDR1 SQVTM, CDR2 ANQGSEA. This CDR3 spans 14 amino acids. The CDR3 sequence is CSAVDMVKVSEQFF. CDR3 bases: TGCAGCGCGGTGGACATGGTGAAGGTTAGTGAGCAGTTCTTC.

Comments on this clone: Compared with germline, one end of the junction differs, possibly owing to a read error. This rearrangement joins TRBV5-4 to TRBJ2-3; TRBD2 agrees at 12 bases. The CDR3 covers 16 residues. Germline lookup yields CDR1 SGHNT and CDR2 YYREEE (reference sequence). CDR3: CASSQGLAGITDTQYF. DNA of the CDR3: TGCGCCAGCAGCCAAGGACTAGCGGGGATCACAGATACGCAGTATTTT. The whole variable domain, remainder taken from reference TRBV5-4 and TRBJ2-3, is ETGVTQSPTHLIKTRGQQVTLRCSSQSGHNTVSWYQQALGQGPQFIFQYYREEENGRGNFPPRFSGLQFPNYSSELNVNALELDDSALYLCASSQGLAGITDTQYFGPGTRLTVL.

This chain uses TRBV6-5 with TRBJ2-5; D may be TRBD1 (5 bases). The V and J ends lost 5 bases and 5 bases respectively, with 18 bases between them. The CDR3 covers 15 residues. The V gene's germline CDR1 is MNHEY and CDR2 SVGAGI. CDR3 in DNA: TGTGCCAGCAGTACGGACATCCTGGATCGGGAGACCCAGTACTTC. Protein sequence: CASSTDILDRETQYF.

Ten or more counts support this clone. The gene calls are TRBV7-8 and TRBJ2-1; TRBD1 is a possible D gene (6 bases). Trimming removed 1 base at V and 3 bases at J, with 13 bases between. Looked up from germline, CDR1 is SGHVS and CDR2 is FQNEAQ. CDR3 length: 16 amino acids. The CDR3 region is CASSLGLGGLYNEQFF. The CDR3 DNA is TGTGCCAGCAGCTTAGGTCTAGGGGGTCTCTACAATGAGCAGTTCTTC.

The chain joins TRBV18 to TRBJ2-2; D call uncertain. Per germline, CDR1 KGHSH and CDR2 LQKENI. Trimming took 3 bases from V and 5 from J, leaving 4 bases between them. CDR3 length equals 12 residues. For the CDR3, the DNA is TGTGCCAGCTCACCTCCGACCGGGGAGCTGTTTTTT. Translated: CASSPPTGELFF. The variable domain in full, completed from reference TRBV18 and TRBJ2-2, reads NAGVMQNPRHLVRRRGQEARLRCSPMKGHSHVYWYRQLPEEGLKFMVYLQKENIIDESGMPKERFSAEFPKEGPSILRIQQVVRGDSAAYFCASSPPTGELFFGEGSRLTVL.